Listed below are T cell receptor beta chains from one sample, sequenced in a study of regulatory T cells in long-lasting Graves disease. In TCRdb, the multiplex PCR reads were re-called with MiXCR into one record per CDR3 protein. This table has approximately 400,000 distinct CDR3 sequences, roughly 20% appearing once. Sample: peripheral blood mononuclear cells (PBMCs), taken when the disease was refractory, from a patient treated with antithyroid drugs. Source of these receptors: a female donor with Graves disease. The CDR3 runs from the conserved cysteine through the conserved F or W. Each record gives: J gene, V gene, D gene, clone size, CDR3 protein, CDR3 DNA. D genes are given only for firm matches. Some rows mark clone size as missing; the rest say once, few, many or name a class of expanded clone.

>TRBJ1-1|TRBV6-1|NA|NA
CASSVGTHMNTEAFF
TGTGCCAGCAGTGTGGGGACACATATGAACACTGAAGCTTTCTTT
>TRBJ1-2|TRBV10-3|NA|many
CAISEAGTGYTF
TGTGCCATCAGTGAGGCCGGGACCGGCTACACCTTC
>TRBJ1-1|TRBV5-1|TRBD1|many
CASSPGDRTNTEAFF
TGCGCCAGCAGCCCTGGGGACAGGACGAACACTGAAGCTTTCTTT
>TRBJ1-5|TRBV15|TRBD1|NA
CATSRTGPHQPQHF
TGTGCCACCAGCAGGACAGGGCCGCATCAGCCCCAGCATTTT
>TRBJ1-2|TRBV2|NA|many
CASSEWGGNYGYTF
TGTGCCAGCAGCGAGTGGGGGGGTAACTATGGCTACACCTTC
>TRBJ2-2|TRBV6-2/TRBV6-3|TRBD1|NA
CASSSGTGLAGELFF
TGTGCCAGCAGTTCGGGGACAGGGTTGGCCGGGGAGCTGTTTTTT
>TRBJ2-7|TRBV6-1|NA|NA
CASSESQGLYEQYF
TGTGCCAGCAGTGAATCCCAGGGCCTTTACGAGCAGTACTTC
>TRBJ2-7|TRBV28|TRBD1|many
CASGGQGRYFSYEQYF
TGTGCCAGCGGGGGACAGGGGCGGTACTTCTCCTACGAGCAGTACTTC
>TRBJ1-5|TRBV19|NA|NA
CASSIGPSNQPQHF
TGTGCCAGTAGTATTGGGCCTAGCAATCAGCCCCAGCATTTT
>TRBJ2-2|TRBV12-3/TRBV12-4|NA|many
CAEGRPNTGELFF
TGTGCCGAGGGGCGTCCGAACACCGGGGAGCTGTTTTTT
>TRBJ2-5|TRBV7-2|NA|NA
CATGITETQYF
TGTGCGACCGGAATTACGGAGACCCAGTACTTC
>TRBJ1-1|TRBV5-6|NA|few
CASSRIGQIEAFF
TGTGCCAGCAGCCGAATAGGACAGATTGAAGCTTTCTTT
>TRBJ2-2|TRBV6-5|NA|many
CASSYLLGEYTGELFF
TGTGCCAGCAGTTACCTTTTGGGGGAGTACACCGGGGAGCTGTTTTTT
>TRBJ2-7|TRBV6-2/TRBV6-3|TRBD1|NA
CASSYSYPGTGVTYEQYF
TGTGCCAGCAGTTACTCGTACCCCGGGACAGGAGTCACCTACGAGCAGTACTTC
>TRBJ1-2|TRBV12-3/TRBV12-4|NA|many
CASSLVTDYGYTF
TGTGCCAGCAGTTTAGTTACCGACTATGGCTACACCTTC
>TRBJ1-2|TRBV5-1|NA|NA
CASSHGDLGYTF
TGCGCCAGCAGCCACGGGGACCTTGGCTACACCTTC
>TRBJ2-5|TRBV20-1|TRBD1|many
CSARKGQSVQETQYF
TGCAGTGCTAGGAAGGGACAGAGCGTGCAAGAGACCCAGTACTTC
>TRBJ2-4|TRBV5-1|NA|NA
CASSLALGNIQYF
TGCGCCAGCAGCTTGGCCTTGGGAAACATTCAGTACTTC
>TRBJ1-2|TRBV6-1|NA|many
CASSDGRASNYGYTF
TGTGCCAGCAGTGATGGCAGGGCCAGTAACTATGGCTACACCTTC
>TRBJ1-1|TRBV6-1|TRBD1|NA
CASSTGTVEAFF
TGTGCCAGCAGCACAGGGACAGTTGAAGCTTTCTTT
>TRBJ2-2|TRBV2|TRBD1|many
CASSRQGTGELFF
TGTGCCAGCAGTCGACAGGGGACCGGGGAGCTGTTTTTT
>TRBJ2-7|TRBV28|TRBD2|many
CASRQTSGSYREQYF
TGTGCCAGCAGACAGACTAGCGGGAGTTACCGCGAGCAGTACTTC
>TRBJ1-5|TRBV30|NA|few
CAWSVGLINQPQHF
TGTGCCTGGAGTGTAGGGCTGATCAATCAGCCCCAGCATTTT
>TRBJ2-7|TRBV14|NA|NA
CASSRQGKGAYEQYF
TGTGCCAGCAGCCGGCAGGGGAAGGGAGCCTACGAGCAGTACTTC
>TRBJ1-4|TRBV27|NA|few
CASGRTGVDEKLFF
TGTGCCAGCGGACGGACGGGTGTGGATGAAAAACTGTTTTTT
>TRBJ1-6|TRBV7-8|NA|few
CASSLLTNNSPLHF
TGTGCCAGCAGCTTACTTACAAATAATTCACCCCTCCACTTT
>TRBJ2-6|TRBV7-2|NA|few
CASSQQMQGAGANVLTF
TGTGCCAGCAGTCAACAAATGCAGGGTGCTGGGGCCAACGTCCTGACTTTC
>TRBJ1-3|TRBV28|NA|NA
CASSFGGTNRGNGNTIYF
TGTGCCAGCAGTTTTGGGGGAACAAATCGGGGTAATGGAAACACCATATATTTT
>TRBJ1-5|TRBV7-9|NA|many
CASSLGRDDNQPQHF
TGTGCCAGCAGCTTAGGCAGGGACGACAATCAGCCCCAGCATTTT
>TRBJ1-5|TRBV6-5|NA|NA
CASSYAGGVGQPQHF
TGTGCCAGCAGTTACGCGGGGGGGGTAGGTCAGCCCCAGCATTTT
>TRBJ2-3|TRBV9|TRBD2|NA
CASSLPAGVGGTDTQYF
TGTGCCAGCAGCTTACCAGCGGGAGTGGGGGGCACAGATACGCAGTATTTT
>TRBJ2-2|TRBV7-3|TRBD1|NA
CASSLRTGENTGELFF
TGTGCCAGCAGCTTAAGGACAGGCGAGAACACCGGGGAGCTGTTTTTT
>TRBJ2-2|TRBV7-9|TRBD2|NA
CASSPPSGRAGELFF
TGTGCCAGCAGCCCCCCTAGCGGGAGGGCCGGGGAGCTGTTTTTT
>TRBJ1-1|TRBV12-3/TRBV12-4|NA|many
CASSTRRTEAFF
TGTGCCAGCAGCACTAGGCGCACTGAAGCTTTCTTT
>TRBJ2-5|TRBV9|TRBD2|NA
CASSRSHKALAGQETQYF
TGTGCCAGCAGCCGATCCCATAAAGCACTAGCGGGTCAAGAGACCCAGTACTTC
>TRBJ1-5|TRBV28|NA|many
CASSPMTGRNQPQHF
TGTGCCAGCAGCCCCATGACAGGCCGAAATCAGCCCCAGCATTTT
>TRBJ2-3|TRBV11-2|NA|NA
CASSLEFVTDTQYF
TGTGCCAGCAGCTTAGAATTCGTGACAGATACGCAGTATTTT
>TRBJ1-4|TRBV28|TRBD1|NA
CASSLGGTGGAAGEKLFF
TGTGCCAGCAGTTTAGGGGGAACAGGGGGCGCGGCAGGTGAAAAACTGTTTTTT
>TRBJ1-5|TRBV24-1|NA|NA
CATSDPGEQGNQPQHF
TGTGCCACCAGTGATCCAGGGGAACAGGGCAATCAGCCCCAGCATTTT
>TRBJ2-7|TRBV11-1|NA|many
CASSSHGEQYF
TGTGCCAGCAGCTCACATGGCGAGCAGTACTTC